The 26 T cell receptor beta chains below all came from one sample that was sequenced in a study of radiation and T cells in renal cell carcinoma. The protocol was immunoSEQ multiplex PCR, while the TCRdb copy is restricted to in-frame clones and leaves out a portion. Found here are some 22,000 clones, 80% of them singletons; the top ten hold around 37%. Time point specified: baseline pretreatment blood. The treatment denotes: 15 Gy SBRT to primary tumor, nephrectomy 4 weeks later. This material consisted of blood, taken from a patient whose treatment included radiotherapy and nephrectomy. The receptors shown here come from a man aged 55 to 70 with renal cell carcinoma.

The chain uses TRBV14 and TRBJ2-1; perhaps TRBD1 as D (6 bases). Germline V CDR1 and CDR2: SGHDN, FVKESK. The CDR3 loop spans 18 amino acids. With 5 bases removed from V and 2 bases from J, the gap between germline ends came to 22 bases. The DNA for the CDR3 is TGTGCCAGCAGCGAATTACGAAACAGGGTATTAACCTACAATGAGCAGTTCTTC. Protein product: CASSELRNRVLTYNEQFF.

V is TRBV9 and J is TRBJ2-1; 9 nucleotides agree with TRBD2. The ends lost 3 bases at V and 6 bases at J; junction bases unmatched: 7. Germline CDR1 SGDLS, CDR2 YYNGEE. This CDR3 region has 15 residues. This CDR3 is CASSALGGRGNEQFF. The DNA of the CDR3 is TGTGCCAGCAGCGCCTTGGGCGGGAGGGGCAATGAGCAGTTCTTC.

J is TRBJ2-7 and V is TRBV11-2, with 7 bases identical to TRBD2. This CDR3 contains 14 residues. The junction had 10 bases not matched to a gene; V was cut back by 7 bases and J by 4 bases. The V gene's germline CDR1 is SGHAT and CDR2 FQNNGV. The CDR3 sequence is CASIRGTTDYEQYF. The DNA of the CDR3 is TGTGCCAGCATCAGAGGGACTACTGATTACGAGCAGTACTTC.

The J gene is TRBJ2-2, the V gene TRBV6-5; D remains unclear. Germline V gene data show CDR1 as MNHEY and CDR2 as SVGAGI. V was shortened by 6 bases and J by 0 bases, with 11 bases between the two germline ends. The CDR3 is made up of 15 amino acids. CDR3 bases: TGTGCCAGCAGAAAGACAACGACGAACACCGGGGAGCTGTTTTTT. Its protein is CASRKTTTNTGELFF.

The chain employs TRBV5-1 and TRBJ1-5, with D unresolved. This CDR3 is built from 16 residues. V gave up 0 bases and J gave up 6 bases, with 16 bases separating them. Per the germline V gene, CDR1 is SGHRS and CDR2 is YFSETQ. CDR3 sequence (DNA): TGCGCCAGCAGCTTGGAAGGGTCAGGTTATGGTCAGCCCCAGCATTTT. As protein: CASSLEGSGYGQPQHF. Using reference TRBV5-1 and TRBJ1-5 for the parts outside the CDR3, the full variable domain is KAGVTQTPRYLIKTRGQQVTLSCSPISGHRSVSWYQQTPGQGLQFLFEYFSETQRNKGNFPGRFSGRQFSNSRSEMNVSTLELGDSALYLCASSLEGSGYGQPQHFGDGTRLSIL.

The V and J genes are TRBV7-2 and TRBJ1-5, with D perhaps matching TRBD1 (6 bases). This CDR3 has 16 residues. Trimming took off 5 bases at V and 2 bases at J, with 16 bases between the two ends. The V gene's germline CDR1 is SGHTA and CDR2 FQGNSA. In DNA, the CDR3 is TGTGCCAGCAGCCCACAGGGTTCGGCGGGCAATCAGCCCCAGCATTTT. As protein: CASSPQGSAGNQPQHF.

This rearrangement joins TRBV29-1 to TRBJ2-3; D call uncertain. V shed 8 bases and J shed 3 bases, with 12 bases lying between them. The CDR3 spans 12 residues. The germline V gene encodes CDR1 SQVTM and CDR2 ANQGSEA. Here the CDR3 reads CSYPSGTDTQYF. The CDR3 DNA follows: TGCAGCTATCCATCCGGGACAGATACGCAGTATTTT.

The CDR3, as DNA: TGTGCCAGCAGCTTACGTGGGTTTCGGACTAGCGCAGATACGCAGTATTTT. Amino acid sequence: CASSLRGFRTSADTQYF. V gene TRBV7-9 combines with J gene TRBJ2-3; TRBD2 matches at 9 bases. The ends lost 2 bases at V and 4 bases at J; junction bases unmatched: 10. CDR1 is SEHNR and CDR2 is FQNEAQ in the germline V gene (reference sequence). The CDR3 totals 17 residues.

Turning to this clone: A far larger clone is only one base removed, so a read error is likely. This same CDR3 is encoded by further DNA sequences in the sample. This chain connects TRBV6-5 to TRBJ1-4, with TRBD1 as a possible D gene (5 bases). The germline CDR1 and CDR2 sequences are MNHEY and SVGAGI. The length of the CDR3 is 13 residues. V lost 7 bases, J lost 4 bases, and 10 bases lay in between. This CDR3 reads CASTGHLNEKLFF. For the CDR3, the DNA is TGTGCCAGCACCGGACATCTTAATGAAAAACTGTTTTTT.

Only one count was recorded for this clone. V and J are TRBV29-1 and TRBJ2-2; no clear D gene. V lost 2 bases, J lost 4 bases, and 8 bases lay in between. Germline values: CDR1 SQVTM, CDR2 ANQGSEA. The CDR3 has 13 residues. CDR3 DNA: TGCAGCGTTGAAAACAGTACCACCGGGGAGCTGTTTTTT. This gives the protein CSVENSTTGELFF.

This clone was counted at least ten times. The genes are TRBV9 and TRBJ2-7, with 9 bases that match TRBD1. The germline gives CDR1 SGDLS, CDR2 YYNGEE. The V and J ends lost 2 bases and 2 bases, in that order; junction bases with no gene match: 5. The CDR3 has 15 residues. CDR3 residues: CASSVGQGKAYEQYF. In DNA form, the CDR3 reads TGTGCCAGCAGCGTGGGACAGGGTAAGGCCTACGAGCAGTACTTC.

The V call is TRBV30, the J call TRBJ2-7; the D gene is possibly TRBD1 (5 bases). V gave up 4 bases and J gave up 3 bases, with 16 bases separating them. This CDR3 is 14 amino acids long. Germline V lookup: CDR1 GTSNPN, CDR2 SVGIG (reference sequence). CDR3 DNA sequence: TGTGCCTGGAAACTTACCGGACAATACTACGAGCAGTACTTC. This gives the protein CAWKLTGQYYEQYF.

A remark on this clone: Within the sample, other DNA sequences also encode this same CDR3. This sequence joins TRBV7-9 and TRBJ2-1; 12 nucleotides align to TRBD2. Germline CDR1 and CDR2: SEHNR and FQNEAQ (reference sequence). This CDR3 is 15 amino acids long. The junction had 5 bases not matched to a gene; V was cut back by 2 bases and J by 9 bases. The CDR3, as DNA: TGTGCCAGCAGCTTACTAGCGGGAGGGCCGGGTGAGCAGTTCTTC. Protein product: CASSLLAGGPGEQFF.

V and J are TRBV5-6 and TRBJ2-5; 9 bases match TRBD1. The CDR3 loop spans 15 amino acids. CDR1 and CDR2 from the germline V gene are SGHDT and YYEEEE. After removal of 5 bases from V and 2 bases from J, the junction contained 7 bases not matched to a gene. The CDR3, as DNA: TGTGCCAGCAGACTCCGCGGACAGGGGCAAGAGACCCAGTACTTC. Its translation is CASRLRGQGQETQYF. The whole variable domain, remainder taken from reference TRBV5-6 and TRBJ2-5, is DAGVTQSPTHLIKTRGQQVTLRCSPKSGHDTVSWYQQALGQGPQFIFQYYEEEERQRGNFPDRFSGHQFPNYSSELNVNALLLGDSALYLCASRLRGQGQETQYFGPGTRLLVL.

V is TRBV28 and J is TRBJ2-5, with no clear D. There are 14 residues in the CDR3. V was clipped by 7 bases and J by 5 bases, with 17 bases between them. Germline loops: CDR1 MDHEN, CDR2 SYDVKM. CDR3 nucleotides: TGTGCCAGCACGCTAGAAAGCGCCGTGGAGACCCAGTACTTC. Translated: CASTLESAVETQYF. The full variable domain, its missing parts supplied by reference TRBV28 and TRBJ2-5, is DVKVTQSSRYLVKRTGEKVFLECVQDMDHENMFWYRQDPGLGLRLIYFSYDVKMKEKGDIPEGYSVSREKKERFSLILESASTNQTSMYLCASTLESAVETQYFGPGTRLLVL.

This clone is a singleton in its sample. V is TRBV11-2 and J is TRBJ1-1, with 8 bases that match TRBD1. The CDR3 contains 13 residues. J was trimmed by 3 bases and V by 3 bases; bases with no gene match: 0. CDR1 is SGHAT and CDR2 is FQNNGV in the germline V gene. The CDR3 reads CASSLTGDTEAFF. Written as DNA, the CDR3 is TGTGCCAGCAGCTTGACAGGGGACACTGAAGCTTTCTTT.

This rearrangement joins TRBV10-3 to TRBJ1-6, with TRBD1 identical over 11 bases. Looked up from germline, CDR1 is ENHRY and CDR2 is SYGVKD. There are 15 residues in the CDR3. J was trimmed by 10 bases and V by 3 bases; bases with no gene match: 5. The CDR3 nucleotides read TGTGCCATCAGTGACGGACAGGGGGCGAGGTCACCCCTCCACTTT. Translating gives CAISDGQGARSPLHF.

DNA for the CDR3: TGTGCCACCGGACGAGGAGACACCATATATTTT. Translated: CATGRGDTIYF. The J gene is TRBJ1-3, the V gene TRBV10-3; D call uncertain. Trimming cost V 10 bases and J 8 bases, with 12 bases left between them. Germline CDR1 reads ENHRY; CDR2 reads SYGVKD. The CDR3 length is 11 residues.

The chain combines TRBV30 with TRBJ1-5, with 7 bases identical to TRBD1. V was pared by 4 bases and J by 7 bases, with 7 bases of the junction left unmatched. Germline CDR1 GTSNPN, CDR2 SVGIG (reference sequence). The CDR3 runs to 13 residues. CDR3 nucleotides: TGTGCCTGGAAAGAGGGCAGGGGGCAGCCCCAGCATTTT. Its translation: CAWKEGRGQPQHF.

This rearrangement joins TRBV7-2 to TRBJ2-2; the D gene is possibly TRBD1 (5 bases). The CDR3 runs 15 residues. V dropped 5 bases and J dropped 6 bases, with 16 bases sitting between them. Germline CDR1 and CDR2: SGHTA and FQGNSA. The CDR3 reads CASSPGSSTPGELFF. In DNA form, the CDR3 reads TGTGCCAGCAGCCCAGGGTCGAGTACCCCCGGGGAGCTGTTTTTT.

The genes are TRBV2 and TRBJ1-2; D gene ambiguous. Deletions cut 7 bases from V and 8 bases from J, with 14 bases between. The CDR3 has 12 amino acids. Germline CDR1 and CDR2: SNHLY and FYNNEI. This chain's CDR3 is CASNRVEGGYTF. CDR3 nucleotides: TGTGCCAGCAACCGGGTCGAGGGAGGCTACACCTTC.

This clone was detected only a few times. The gene calls are TRBV7-3 and TRBJ2-2, with D perhaps TRBD1 (6 bases). The V gene's germline CDR1 is SGHTA and CDR2 FQGTGA. The length of the CDR3 is 16 residues. The ends were cut back, 2 bases at V and 3 bases at J, with 13 bases in the middle. In DNA, the CDR3 is TGTGCCAGCAGCTTATCCGGGACATGGGACACCGGGGAGCTGTTTTTT. Protein: CASSLSGTWDTGELFF. The full variable domain, rest sourced from reference TRBV7-3 and TRBJ2-2, is GAGVSQTPSNKVTEKGKYVELRCDPISGHTALYWYRQSLGQGPEFLIYFQGTGAADDSGLPNDRFFAVRPEGSVSTLKIQRTERGDSAVYLCASSLSGTWDTGELFFGEGSRLTVL.

V and J are TRBV2 and TRBJ2-2, with a possible D match to TRBD1 (6 bases). Trimming pared 1 base from V and 5 bases from J, leaving 11 bases between. Per the germline V gene, CDR1 is SNHLY and CDR2 is FYNNEI. The CDR3 spans 15 residues. This CDR3 reads CASSEGQGRTGELFF. CDR3 nucleotide sequence: TGTGCCAGCAGTGAAGGCCAGGGGCGTACCGGGGAGCTGTTTTTT.

The chain joins TRBV25-1 to TRBJ2-5; tentative D call: TRBD1 (6 bases). Trimming took off 8 bases at V and 1 base at J, with 14 bases between the two ends. Germline lookup yields CDR1 MGHDK and CDR2 SYGVNS. The CDR3 is made up of 14 amino acids. For the CDR3, the DNA is TGTGCCAGCGGGGGCCCGAGGGCCCAAGAGACCCAGTACTTC. The encoded protein is CASGGPRAQETQYF.

The chain links TRBV4-1 to TRBJ2-7; 8 bases align to TRBD2. The CDR3 totals 16 residues. J lost 5 bases, V lost 4 bases, and 13 bases had no gene match. The germline gives CDR1 MGHRA, CDR2 YSYEKL. CDR3 coding DNA: TGCGCCAGCAGCCGCAGGGCCAGCGGGAGTCCCCACGAGCAGTACTTC. It translates to CASSRRASGSPHEQYF.

This chain uses TRBV5-1 with TRBJ2-1, with TRBD2 matching over 13 bases. Germline CDR1 and CDR2: SGHRS and YFSETQ. The V and J ends lost 3 bases and 7 bases, in that order; junction bases with no gene match: 10. This CDR3 contains 17 residues. The CDR3 protein is CASSSIMGLAGLNEQFF. The CDR3, as DNA: TGCGCCAGCAGCTCGATAATGGGACTAGCGGGACTAAATGAGCAGTTCTTC.